The present TCR beta chain was sequenced within a study of blood T cell repertoires in COVID-19 (dated by TCRdb to about 2020). Turning to the overall study: Samples covering the acute and convalescent phases of COVID-19 were provided by collaborators in the United States, Italy and Spain. The repertoires were made available in a free public database intended to serve as a resource for research on the immune response to SARS-CoV-2. Samples came from the ongoing ImmuneRACE study (first 160 participants) plus 1,254 subjects from 6 global collaborators. Where available, HLA class I and class II types were obtained from metadata supplied by the sample provider rather than from assay-based typing. A de-identified subject ID, COVID-19 status, age in years and sex were almost always included in the sample metadata. The dataset comprised deeply sampled blood TCRbeta repertoires from subjects exposed to, actively infected with, or recovered from COVID-19. The material from the prospective study consisted of cDNA or gDNA derived from T cells, B-cell-depleted T cells, or PBMCs.

The collaborating institutions used their own protocols to collect whole blood in K2EDTA tubes. Collaborator samples were shipped for TCRbeta analysis as frozen whole blood, isolated PBMCs, or DNA extracted from either sample type. TCRbeta CDR3 regions were amplified from genomic DNA by means of the immunoSEQ Assay, a bias-controlled multiplex PCR. The authors processed their data as follows. Nucleated cell counts per sample were estimated from amplification of reference gene primers within the assay. To quantify the absolute abundance of each unique TCRbeta CDR3 rearrangement, sequence reads were collapsed and filtered. Productive Simpson clonality was computed per sample as the square root of Simpson's diversity index over productive rearrangements. This immuneACCESS table, as held by TCRdb, lists in-frame sequences with V and J called but not all clones. Of the missing ones, under half trace to an unresolved V gene in checked studies; the others have no known cause. D and trimming come from the DNA, and the V and J calls and clone size come from that table. This sample is represented by about 240,000 clones; about 82% of them were singletons. Roughly an eighth of the sample lies in the top ten.

V is pared back by 3 bases and J by 5 bases, with 10 bases lying between the germline termini. CDR1 and CDR2 are drawn from the germline V gene (reference sequence): LNHNV, YYDKDF. CDR3 length: 14 amino acids, cysteine to phenylalanine. The kept DNA is CDR3 alone, 42 bases in frame from the first base. Results the study describes overall, beyond this receptor: The amount of clinical and demographic metadata varied by source and participant and was provided uncurated.

Notes on this clone: This receptor's antigen is unknown. Per-base quality was not reported, and no clone a single base away is much larger than it.

Sequences were obtained from peripheral blood. This sequence was found in a man older than 75 with acute or convalescent COVID-19. The sequence is built from TRBV15 and TRBJ1-4; 5 matching bases give a weak D call of TRBD1. CDR3 reads: CATSSNRGNEKLFF. The DNA sequence reads TGTGCCACCAGCAGCAACCGGGGGAATGAAAAACTGTTTTTT.